This TCR beta chain stems from a study of shared clonotypes between healthy human individuals (dated by TCRdb to between 2020 and 2021). For the wider study: Three men and two women, aged 18 to 49 years, made up the cohort. Different laboratories and diverse techniques were used to prepare libraries and sequence TCR repertoires, to increase sequencing depth and limit assay-specific biases. Leukapheresis yielded between about 0.85 and 10 billion PBMCs per donor. To estimate repertoire size and how much clonotypes are shared between individuals, the study performed deep sequencing of blood TCR repertoires from roughly five healthy adults. Here is what the overall study found, with its caveats: Pairwise subsampling led to the expectation that sequencing depth would affect the degree of clonotype sharing among donors. Because the study included a small number of donors, the genetic and exposure-history diversity represented was limited. Only blood was sampled, and tissue TCR repertoires likely differ from those in blood.

The donors were healthy, HIV-negative adults with no recently reported acute infections or vaccinations. Every donor was a Caucasian adult residing in Nashville, Tennessee, USA. In the unsorted samples, around 81 million PBMCs were counted, and genomic DNA was extracted using the QIAamp DNA Blood Mini kit. After blood collection by leukapheresis, PBMCs were isolated using Ficoll-Histopaque density gradient centrifugation and then cryopreserved in the vapor phase of liquid nitrogen. Including cysteine and phenylalanine, the CDR3 has 20 amino acids. The sequence is cut down to CDR3 DNA, 60 bases in frame from base 1. The germline V and J ends show losses of 4 bases and 6 bases respectively, and no gene match explains 18 bases of the junction. CDR1 SGDLS and CDR2 YYNGEE were looked up in the germline V gene. Using the deep immunoSEQ assay, multiplex PCR amplified TCR CDR3 regions from genomic DNA. Extracted genomic DNA from each cell subset was spread evenly across all wells of several immunoSEQ 96-well plates, with each plate serving as a replicate. Each replicate PCR for unsorted PBMC received roughly 300 ng genomic DNA, equal to 25,000 to 35,000 T cell genomes. Ten immunoSEQ deep assay plates were used to sequence unsorted PBMC genomic DNA. Purified libraries were quantified with a Qubit 3.0 fluorometer, sized on a Bioanalyzer 2100, and re-quantified with the KAPA Library Quantification kit. Every immunoSEQ 96-well plate was sequenced on a dedicated single-read 150-cycle Illumina NextSeq 550 flow cell. On the authors' methods: Because the immunoSEQ output held only junctional sequences and lacked quality scores, the filtering could not match the filtering applied to full-length reads. Sequences were annotated with PyIR, a Python wrapper for IgBLAST v1.9, using IMGT germline references to assign V/J genes and CDR3. Reads were filtered out if the reads had weak V/J assignments (E-value above 1e-6), no CDR3, stop codons, out-of-frame junctions, or ambiguous translated residues. V3J clonotypes were defined by identical inferred V gene, J gene, and CDR3 amino acid sequence. Percentage overlap between repertoires was computed as shared unique clonotypes divided by the size of the smaller repertoire. Richness of each repertoire was evaluated using RTK rarefaction, the Chao1 estimator, and Recon v2.1 estimates of unobserved clonotypes. Not all clones reach the TCRdb copy of this immuneACCESS table, which keeps in-frame sequences only. Checked studies attribute under half of the gap to unresolved V genes and leave the rest unexplained. V and J calls and clone size are given by that table; D and trimming were obtained from the DNA. The sample table records about half a million clones; roughly 77% of these occur just once. Roughly 13% of the sample is in the top ten clones.

For this clone: There is no known antigen for this receptor. No much larger clonotype is one base removed from it; base qualities were not supplied.

Sequenced: PBMCs. The V and J segments used are TRBV9 and TRBJ2-6; 11 nucleotides in the junction match TRBD1. The sequence was collected from a woman between 40 and 55 years old in good health. Some clones in this sample may be carry-over from other donors' samples. The CDR3 here reads CASSPTIDSMGQGVANVLTF. In nucleotides, the sequence is TGTGCCAGCAGCCCAACAATCGATTCAATGGGACAGGGGGTGGCCAACGTCCTGACTTTC. When the CDR3 is completed using the reference TRBV9 and TRBJ2-6 genes on either side, the full variable domain is DSGVTQTPKHLITATGQRVTLRCSPRSGDLSVYWYQQSLDQGLQFLIQYYNGEERAKGNILERFSAQQFPDLHSELNLSSLELGDSALYFCASSPTIDSMGQGVANVLTFGAGSRLTVL.